These 8 T cell receptor beta chains were sequenced from one sample in a study of quantifying T cell responses using KT2 cells. In the study overall: cDNA was made from DNase-treated RNA using alpha and beta constant primers.

An oligo carrying a UMI was ligated to the cDNA 3' end. The first PCR ran roughly 4 cycles with an equimolar RC1.1 and RC1.2 beta primer mix. TCRdb recomputed calls from the UMI-ligation and nested PCR reads with MiXCR, one row per CDR3 protein. The table lists about 33,000 distinct CDR3 sequences, 10% of them singletons. Sequenced: PBMCs spiked with cells of the T cell clone KT2. Receptors originate from a human donor.

For this clonotype: The final CDR3 position lacks the conserved phenylalanine or tryptophan, pointing to a likely read error. The genes are TRBV24-1 and TRBJ2-1, with D maybe TRBD1 (6 bases). The CDR3 has 15 residues. The germline V gene encodes CDR1 KGHDR and CDR2 SFDVKD. Between the trimmed V and J ends, which lost 7 bases and 7 bases, there was a span of 19 bases. The DNA for the CDR3 is TGTGCCACCAGCAAGGAACAGGGCGGTAGGAATGAGCAGTTCTTA. It codes for CATSKEQGGRNEQFL.

The gene calls are TRBV6-6 and TRBJ2-2; D gene ambiguous. CDR1 MNHNY and CDR2 SVGAGI come from the germline V gene (reference sequence). The V end was cut by 6 bases, the J end by 4 bases, with 21 bases between. The CDR3 sequence is 17 residues long. This CDR3 is CASSPRVSRIPTGELFF. The DNA for the CDR3 is TGTGCCAGCAGCCCGAGAGTGTCTAGGATCCCCACCGGGGAGCTGTTTTTT.

This clonotype was seen ten or more times. The CDR3 here is CASSEAPGTGELFF. CDR3 DNA: TGTGCCAGCAGTGAAGCTCCAGGGACCGGGGAGCTGTTTTTT. The rearrangement joins TRBV6-1 to TRBJ2-2; possibly TRBD1 for D (5 bases). Trimming took 0 bases from V and 5 from J, leaving 7 bases between them. This CDR3 is built from 14 residues. Germline assignment: CDR1 MNHNS and CDR2 SASEGT.

Worth noting for this clonotype: This may be a read error: a much more frequent sequence differs by one nucleotide. The chain joins TRBV20-1 to TRBJ2-1; D might be TRBD1 (8 bases). V was clipped by 5 bases and J by 4 bases, with 18 bases between them. Germline assignment: CDR1 DFQATT and CDR2 SNEGSKA (reference sequence). This CDR3 spans 15 amino acids. CDR3 in amino acids: CSAATGEGGYNEQFF. The CDR3 coding sequence is TGCAGTGCTGCGACAGGGGAGGGAGGGTACAATGAGCAGTTCTTC.

J is TRBJ2-5 and V is TRBV2; a possible D gene is TRBD1 (5 bases). Trimming left V 4 bases short and J 1 base short, with 16 bases between. Germline-derived CDR1 and CDR2 are SNHLY and FYNNEI. The CDR3 has 16 residues. CDR3 DNA: TGTGCCAGCAGTGCTCGACAGTTATCAGGCCAAGAGACCCAGTACTTC. Translating it yields CASSARQLSGQETQYF.

In its sample, this clonotype was seen a few times. The chain uses TRBV2 and TRBJ1-2; D is perhaps TRBD1 (6 bases). The length of the CDR3 is 14 residues. Per germline, CDR1 SNHLY and CDR2 FYNNEI. V lost 7 bases to trimming and J lost 4 bases, with 16 bases between them. For the CDR3, the DNA is TGTGCCAGCACGAAGCAGGGGAGAGGCTATGGCTACACCTTC. Amino acids: CASTKQGRGYGYTF.

This clonotype was observed a few times. The V gene is TRBV3-1, the J gene TRBJ2-7; 12 bases fit TRBD2. V lost 5 bases and J lost 3; bases outside the gene matches: 8. CDR1 LGHDT and CDR2 YNNKEL come from the germline V gene (reference sequence). The CDR3 extends over 16 amino acids. Here the CDR3 reads CASSSRTSGTYYEQYF. CDR3 DNA: TGTGCCAGCAGCAGCCGGACTAGCGGGACGTACTACGAGCAGTACTTC.

The V gene is TRBV6-6, the J gene TRBJ2-7; D tentatively fits TRBD1 or TRBD2 (5 bases each). The V gene lost 10 bases and the J gene lost 2 bases, with 12 bases spanning the gap. Germline lookup yields CDR1 MNHNY and CDR2 SVGAGI (reference sequence). This CDR3 region has 12 residues. DNA of the CDR3: TGTGCCACGGGTCTGGGACCCTACGAGCAGTACTTC. It specifies CATGLGPYEQYF.